These 7 T cell receptor beta chains were all obtained from the same sample, sequenced in a study of blood T cell repertoires in COVID-19. This table comes from immunoSEQ multiplex PCR, and its TCRdb copy is limited to in-frame clones, with some not included. The sample has 300,000 to 350,000 clones; around 86% are singletons. Sequencing was performed on PBMCs or T cells enriched from blood (not recorded which). These receptors all stem from a woman aged 35 to 49 with acute COVID-19.

V and J are TRBV27 and TRBJ1-1; the D gene is possibly TRBD1 (5 bases). This CDR3 spans 18 amino acids. V lost 6 bases to trimming and J lost 3 bases, with 26 bases between them. The germline V gene has CDR1 MNHEY and CDR2 SMNVEV (reference sequence). The CDR3: CASSYTEGRGDGDTEAFF. Written as DNA, the CDR3 is TGTGCCAGCAGCTATACGGAGGGACGGGGCGACGGGGACACTGAAGCTTTCTTT.

The chain recombines TRBV27 with TRBJ1-2, with 9 bases aligning to TRBD1. V gave up 5 bases and J gave up 1 base; unmatched junction bases: 5. Germline V CDR1 and CDR2: MNHEY, SMNVEV (reference sequence). The CDR3 runs 15 residues. The CDR3 sequence: CASSTTGGSNYGYTF. The DNA for the CDR3 is TGTGCCAGCAGTACGACAGGGGGAAGTAACTATGGCTACACCTTC.

CDR3 DNA: TGTGCCAGCAGTTCCTACTCCTACAATGAGCAGTTCTTC. This encodes CASSSYSYNEQFF. V and J are TRBV27 and TRBJ2-1, with D unclear. Germline V CDR1 and CDR2: MNHEY, SMNVEV (reference sequence). The CDR3 length is 13 residues. V lost 4 bases and J lost 0, with 4 bases in between.

This rearrangement joins TRBV25-1 to TRBJ2-7; tentative D call: TRBD2 (5 bases). Germline lookup yields CDR1 MGHDK and CDR2 SYGVNS. This CDR3 contains 15 residues. The V gene lost 2 bases and the J gene lost 0 bases, with 11 bases spanning the gap. This CDR3 is CASSEGRGSSYEQYF. CDR3 nucleotides: TGTGCCAGCAGTGAAGGGAGAGGGAGCTCCTACGAGCAGTACTTC.

The V gene is TRBV9, the J gene TRBJ2-7; no clear D. CDR3 length equals 17 residues. V was cut by 0 bases and J by 0 bases, with 16 bases left in between. From germline, CDR1 is SGDLS and CDR2 YYNGEE. The CDR3 nucleotides read TGTGCCAGCAGCGTAGATATTAGCCCCTTGAGCTCCTACGAGCAGTACTTC. This translates into CASSVDISPLSSYEQYF.

This clone was recorded only once. V is TRBV19 and J is TRBJ2-6, with D hard to call. The germline V gene has CDR1 LNHDA and CDR2 SQIVND (reference sequence). The CDR3 consists of 19 residues. With 4 bases removed from V and 0 bases from J, the gap between germline ends came to 19 bases. CDR3 protein: CASSKRPSPLDSGANVLTF. Here the CDR3 DNA reads TGTGCCAGTAGTAAACGCCCCAGTCCGCTTGACTCTGGGGCCAACGTCCTGACTTTC.

This chain connects TRBV4-2 to TRBJ2-3, with 10 bases lining up with TRBD2. The CDR3 covers 18 residues. V shed 2 bases and J 2 bases; nucleotides not matched to a gene: 10. Germline loops: CDR1 LGHNA, CDR2 YNFKEQ. As DNA, the CDR3 is TGTGCCAGCAGCCAAACGCCAACAGCGGGGGGGCCCACAGATACGCAGTATTTT. Translated: CASSQTPTAGGPTDTQYF.